This T cell receptor beta chain is drawn from a study of T cells in Graves' hyperthyroidism and ophthalmopathy. RNA transcripts yielded amplified TCR beta CDR3 regions. Primed by the HTBI set, a first-round RT-PCR was run on the TCR CDR3. MiXCR, applied by TCRdb to the multiplex PCR reads, yields one record per CDR3 protein. The sample carries 500,000 to 600,000 distinct CDR3 sequences, roughly 50% recorded once. Between the trimmed V and J ends, which lost 4 bases and 0 bases, there was a span of 16 bases. The CDR3 runs 16 residues. Germline lookup yields CDR1 DFQATT and CDR2 SNEGSKA (reference sequence).

This chain joins TRBV20-1 and TRBJ1-3, with D perhaps matching TRBD1 (5 bases). Sample: peripheral blood or thyroid tissue (not recorded which). This TCR was sampled from a young woman with Graves' hyperthyroidism. Here the CDR3 DNA reads TGCAGTGCTAACCCGAAAGAGGGGAGCTCTGGAAACACCATATATTTT. It codes for CSANPKEGSSGNTIYF.